This passage covers 29 T cell receptor beta chains from one sample sequenced in a study of regulatory T cells in long-lasting Graves disease. The time point is: persistent/refractory GD, antithyroid drugs over 5 years with positive TRAb. With RNA extracted from PBMCs as input, the TCR library was made. Construction of TCR beta libraries relied on iRepertoire HTBI primers and on Arm-PCR targeting CDR3 regions. MiXCR, applied by TCRdb to the multiplex PCR reads, yields one record per CDR3 protein. Among hundreds of thousands of distinct CDR3 sequences listed, around 20% were seen once. Here the sequenced sample was peripheral blood mononuclear cells (PBMCs), taken when the disease was refractory, from a patient treated with antithyroid drugs. Receptor source: a female donor with Graves disease.

This clonotype has more than one count but fewer than ten. The rearrangement joins TRBV7-2 to TRBJ2-3, with D possibly being TRBD1 (5 bases). V lost 5 bases and J lost 0, with 15 bases in between. CDR1 and CDR2 (germline): SGHTA, FQGNSA. CDR3 size: 16 residues. DNA of the CDR3: TGTGCCAGCAGCCAATCCACAGGTCCTAGCACAGATACGCAGTATTTT. Amino acids: CASSQSTGPSTDTQYF.

The chain links TRBV7-2 to TRBJ2-7, with 9 bases fitting TRBD1. V trimming: 0 bases; J trimming: 4 bases; junction bases outside the gene matches: 7. The CDR3 loop spans 16 amino acids. The germline gives CDR1 SGHTA, CDR2 FQGNSA. The CDR3 bases are TGTGCCAGCAGCTTAGCTCCCGGGACAGGGAAATACGAGCAGTACTTC. It is translated as CASSLAPGTGKYEQYF.

The chain joins TRBV4-3 to TRBJ2-7; no reliable D call. Germline CDR1 LGHNA, CDR2 YSLEER. With 4 bases removed from V and 1 base from J, the gap between germline ends came to 11 bases. The CDR3 contains 14 residues. The CDR3 DNA follows: TGCGCCAGCAGCCCTTTACGCTGGTCCTACGAGCAGTACTTC. Its translation: CASSPLRWSYEQYF.

This clonotype has at least ten counts. This chain connects TRBV6-2 or TRBV6-3 to TRBJ1-2; D gene ambiguous. Germline V gene lookup returns CDR1 MNHEY and CDR2 SVGEGT. The CDR3 has 15 residues. With 1 base removed from V and 6 bases from J, the gap between germline ends came to 15 bases. This CDR3 reads CASSYLFGLEHGYTF. As DNA, the CDR3 is TGTGCCAGCAGTTACTTGTTCGGGCTTGAGCATGGCTACACCTTC.

The chain links TRBV12-3 or TRBV12-4 to TRBJ2-2, with a possible D match to TRBD2 (5 bases). Trimming took off 2 bases at V and 3 bases at J, with 7 bases between the two ends. This CDR3 is 14 amino acids long. The CDR3: CASSLSRDTGELFF. CDR3 nucleotides: TGTGCCAGCAGTTTATCGCGGGACACCGGGGAGCTGTTTTTT.

This chain connects TRBV10-3 to TRBJ1-2; 12 bases fit TRBD1. The CDR3 has 16 residues. J gave up 3 bases and V 2 bases, and 4 bases lay outside the gene matches. Germline V lookup: CDR1 ENHRY, CDR2 SYGVKD. CDR3 protein: CAISEGDRGPDYGYTF. The CDR3 DNA sequence: TGTGCCATCAGTGAGGGGGACAGGGGGCCGGACTATGGCTACACCTTC.

This clonotype was counted only a few times. The genes are TRBV5-1 and TRBJ2-2, with D possibly being TRBD1 or TRBD2 (5 bases each). The CDR3 contains 14 residues. V was shortened by 7 bases and J by 7 bases, with 17 bases between the two germline ends. In germline, CDR1 is SGHRS, CDR2 YFSETQ. The CDR3 DNA reads TGCGCCAGCCGAAGAGAGCCGAGGGGCGGGGAGCTGTTTTTT. Its translation is CASRREPRGGELFF.

The chain joins TRBV19 to TRBJ1-5; D is undetermined. CDR3 size: 16 residues. CDR1 and CDR2 (germline): LNHDA, SQIVND (reference sequence). V was trimmed by 6 bases and J by 3 bases, leaving 18 bases between them. The CDR3 DNA sequence: TGTGCCAGTAGGGACTCGGCTTTGGAGATCAATCAGCCCCAGCATTTT. Amino acid sequence: CASRDSALEINQPQHF. Using reference TRBV19 and TRBJ1-5 for the parts outside the CDR3, the full variable domain is DGGITQSPKYLFRKEGQNVTLSCEQNLNHDAMYWYRQDPGQGLRLIYYSQIVNDFQKGDIAEGYSVSREKKESFPLTVTSAQKNPTAFYLCASRDSALEINQPQHFGDGTRLSIL.

The chain has TRBV28 and TRBJ2-1, with 10 nucleotides matching TRBD2. V lost 5 bases, J lost 6 bases, and 7 bases stayed unmatched. The germline V gene has CDR1 MDHEN and CDR2 SYDVKM. CDR3 size: 15 residues. This CDR3 reads CASSIAGGFLNEQFF. The CDR3 DNA follows: TGTGCCAGCAGTATAGCGGGAGGATTTCTCAATGAGCAGTTCTTC.

With regard to this clonotype: Given a much more abundant clone one base away, this may be a read error. The chain couples TRBV6-1 to TRBJ2-5; 13 bases map to TRBD2. The germline gives CDR1 MNHNS, CDR2 SASEGT. This CDR3 is built from 15 residues. CDR3 sequence reads: CAGSTGLAGSQTQYF. The DNA for the CDR3 is TGTGCCGGCAGCACGGGACTAGCGGGAAGTCAGACCCAGTACTTC.

This chain joins TRBV30 and TRBJ2-1; no clear D gene. V lost 3 bases to trimming and J lost 12 bases, with 9 bases between them. Germline CDR1 is GTSNPN and CDR2 is SVGIG (reference sequence). The length of the CDR3 is 10 residues. Here the CDR3 DNA reads TGTGCCTGGAGCACAGTACCGCAGTTCTTC. Amino acid sequence: CAWSTVPQFF.

Remarks on this clonotype: Since a much larger clone is just one base distant, this may be a read error. The chain recombines TRBV27 with TRBJ1-5, with D possibly TRBD1 on 6 matching bases. Trimming left V 5 bases short and J 6 bases short, with 14 bases between. This CDR3 is 14 amino acids long. CDR1 and CDR2 (germline): MNHEY, SMNVEV (reference sequence). DNA for the CDR3: TGTGCCAGCAGTCTTTCAGGGGCACTTCAGCCCCAGCATTTT. This encodes CASSLSGALQPQHF.

This clonotype was observed a few times. The CDR3: CASSDGYTEAFF. CDR3 coding DNA: TGTGCCAGTAGTGATGGGTACACTGAAGCTTTCTTT. The rearrangement uses TRBV19 and TRBJ1-1; no firm D call. Trimming took off 5 bases at V and 3 bases at J, with 7 bases between the two ends. Germline CDR1 reads LNHDA; CDR2 reads SQIVND (reference sequence). The CDR3 extends over 12 amino acids.

The genes are TRBV7-2 and TRBJ2-2; TRBD2 matches 10 bases. The V segment lost 0 bases and the J segment 10 bases; nucleotides outside the gene matches: 5. The germline CDR1 and CDR2 sequences are SGHTA and FQGNSA. This CDR3 has 15 amino acids. CDR3 bases: TGTGCCAGCAGCTTAGCTAGCGGGAGGTCGGAGGAGCTGTTTTTT. Translated, it gives CASSLASGRSEELFF.

This clonotype has ten or more counts. The V call is TRBV12-3 or TRBV12-4, the J call TRBJ2-7; perhaps D is TRBD1 or TRBD2 (6 bases each). The CDR3 is 15 amino acids. Between the trimmed V and J ends, which lost 5 bases and 2 bases, there was a span of 16 bases. CDR3 residues: CASSDTGGSTYEQYF. The CDR3 bases are TGTGCCAGCAGTGACACCGGGGGCTCCACCTACGAGCAGTACTTC.

The CDR3 loop reads CSASPDGNNQPQHF. The CDR3 DNA sequence: TGCAGTGCTTCTCCTGACGGAAACAATCAGCCCCAGCATTTT. V is TRBV20-1 and J is TRBJ1-5, with no clear D. This CDR3 comprises 14 residues. Trimming took 5 bases from V and 3 from J, leaving 14 bases between them. Germline V gene lookup returns CDR1 DFQATT and CDR2 SNEGSKA (reference sequence).

This clonotype appeared a few times. The genes are TRBV27 and TRBJ1-5; weak D call: TRBD1 (6 bases). Trimming took 2 bases from V and 6 from J, leaving 14 bases between them. The germline V gene has CDR1 MNHEY and CDR2 SMNVEV (reference sequence). This CDR3 comprises 15 residues. CDR3 residues: CASSLDTGRGQPQHF. CDR3 nucleotide sequence: TGTGCCAGCAGTTTAGATACAGGGAGAGGTCAGCCCCAGCATTTT.

This clonotype occurred a few times. The CDR3 DNA sequence: TGCGCCAGCAGCTTGTCCCACGGACAGAACACTGAAGCTTTCTTT. Translated: CASSLSHGQNTEAFF. The chain recombines TRBV5-1 with TRBJ1-1, with TRBD1 as a possible D gene (5 bases). Deletions cut 1 base from V and 1 base from J, with 11 bases between. Per germline, CDR1 SGHRS and CDR2 YFSETQ. The CDR3 spans 15 residues.

The chain carries TRBV10-3 and TRBJ2-5; 12 bases are a match to TRBD2. Trimming removed 4 bases from V and 5 bases from J; junction bases left unmatched: 5. Germline V gene sequence: CDR1 ENHRY, CDR2 SYGVKD. The CDR3 has 15 amino acids. The CDR3 region is CAISVLAGGPETQYF. The CDR3 DNA reads TGTGCCATCAGTGTTCTAGCGGGAGGGCCGGAGACCCAGTACTTC.

This clonotype has at least ten counts. The chain joins TRBV24-1 to TRBJ2-7; possible D gene TRBD2, 6 bases. The length of the CDR3 is 15 residues. The V end was cut by 2 bases, the J end by 9 bases, with 19 bases between. Germline CDR1 is KGHDR and CDR2 is SFDVKD. The CDR3 sequence: CATSDSQTAGTVQYF. The CDR3 DNA reads as TGTGCCACCAGTGATTCACAGACTGCGGGGACGGTGCAGTACTTC.

Ten or more counts support this clonotype. CDR3 sequence reads: CASSLAPGGTQYF. The CDR3 DNA is TGTGCCAGCAGTTTAGCTCCAGGGGGGACCCAGTACTTC. The chain recombines TRBV28 with TRBJ2-5, with 7 positions matching TRBD1. Losses at the gene ends were 2 bases for V and 7 bases for J; bases not matched to a gene: 4. This CDR3 is 13 amino acids long. CDR1 is MDHEN and CDR2 is SYDVKM in the germline V gene. The full variable domain, with the rest looked up from reference TRBV28 and TRBJ2-5, is DVKVTQSSRYLVKRTGEKVFLECVQDMDHENMFWYRQDPGLGLRLIYFSYDVKMKEKGDIPEGYSVSREKKERFSLILESASTNQTSMYLCASSLAPGGTQYFGPGTRLLVL.

This clonotype was counted only a few times. CDR3 region: CASGRAGELFF. CDR3 bases: TGTGCCAGTGGACGCGCCGGGGAGCTGTTTTTT. The chain uses TRBV28 and TRBJ2-2; D is unclear. Germline CDR1 MDHEN, CDR2 SYDVKM. This CDR3 has 11 residues. V lost 9 bases, J lost 6 bases, and 8 bases lay in between.

This clonotype occurred many times. J is TRBJ2-7 and V is TRBV20-1, with D uncertain. V lost 3 bases, J lost 0 bases, and 12 bases lay in between. The CDR3 has 14 amino acids. CDR1 DFQATT and CDR2 SNEGSKA come from the germline V gene (reference sequence). For the CDR3, the DNA is TGCAGTGCTAGCGGTCAACCAAGCTCCTACGAGCAGTACTTC. It translates to CSASGQPSSYEQYF.

In this sample, this clonotype turned up a few times. The V gene is TRBV20-1, the J gene TRBJ2-7, with D perhaps TRBD1 (6 bases). CDR1 and CDR2 from the germline V gene are DFQATT and SNEGSKA (reference sequence). V dropped 6 bases and J dropped 7 bases, with 25 bases sitting between them. CDR3 size: 15 residues. DNA of the CDR3: TGCAGTGCCGAAATGACATGGGGACAACCGGGGGAGCAGTACTTC. Its translation: CSAEMTWGQPGEQYF.

This sequence joins TRBV6-2 or TRBV6-3 and TRBJ1-3; D not resolved. The CDR3 contains 14 residues. Deletions cut 5 bases from V and 0 bases from J, with 8 bases between. The V gene's germline CDR1 is MNHEY and CDR2 SVGEGT. This CDR3 is CASSRGNSGNTIYF. The CDR3 bases are TGTGCCAGCAGTCGCGGCAACTCTGGAAACACCATATATTTT.

The J gene is TRBJ2-1, the V gene TRBV30, with 8 bases aligning to TRBD2. Germline lookup yields CDR1 GTSNPN and CDR2 SVGIG (reference sequence). This CDR3 region has 16 residues. Germline trimming cut 2 bases from V and 2 bases from J; bases unmatched to any gene: 8. The CDR3 spells CAWSPWGSGTYNEQFF. CDR3 sequence (DNA): TGTGCCTGGAGTCCTTGGGGTAGCGGGACCTACAATGAGCAGTTCTTC.

Many counts were recorded for this clonotype. The V call is TRBV11-2, the J call TRBJ2-7, with D possibly matching TRBD1 (5 bases). CDR3 size: 14 residues. Per the germline V gene, CDR1 is SGHAT and CDR2 is FQNNGV. Trimming took 5 bases from V and 3 from J, leaving 14 bases between them. CDR3 in amino acids: CASSRDSFNYEQYF. The CDR3 DNA reads TGTGCCAGCAGCCGAGACAGTTTTAACTACGAGCAGTACTTC.

This clonotype was observed many times. The chain uses TRBV3-1 and TRBJ2-7; D gene unclear. Germline CDR1 LGHDT, CDR2 YNNKEL (reference sequence). Deletions cut 2 bases from V and 5 bases from J, with 13 bases between. The CDR3 is made up of 14 amino acids. CDR3 in amino acids: CASSQKDLKDEQYF. CDR3 in DNA: TGTGCCAGCAGCCAAAAAGACCTTAAAGACGAGCAGTACTTC.

CDR3 coding DNA: TGTGCCACCGCAACGTATTTTAATTCACCCCTCCACTTT. Protein sequence: CATATYFNSPLHF. This chain connects TRBV15 to TRBJ1-6; D unresolved. In germline, CDR1 is LNHNV, CDR2 YYDKDF (reference sequence). V lost 8 bases to trimming and J lost 6 bases, with 11 bases between them. This CDR3 contains 13 residues.